These 12 T cell receptor beta chains share one sample of origin, sequenced in a study of brain T cells in children with intractable seizures. Sequencing used immunoSEQ multiplex PCR; TCRdb keeps in-frame clones, though not all of them. The table records 340,000 or so clones, nearly 95% of them present only once. The time point: blood from clinic visit 5 months post-surgery; TSC patient then seizure free. The sequencing used peripheral blood, collected more than 4 months after surgery. All receptors derive from a boy in the first two years of life with tuberous sclerosis and intractable seizures.

CDR3 in DNA: TGTGCCAGCAGCTCAGGCGGGAGGGCAGAGACCCAGTACTTC. This sequence encodes CASSSGGRAETQYF. The rearrangement uses TRBV11-3 and TRBJ2-5; 9 bases align to TRBD2. The CDR3 spans 14 residues. V shed 4 bases and J 4 bases; nucleotides not matched to a gene: 4. The germline V gene has CDR1 SGHNT and CDR2 YENEEA.

The chain couples TRBV18 to TRBJ2-5; D ambiguous. The V end lost 9 bases, the J end lost 1 base, and 3 bases lay between the germline ends. The CDR3 has 10 amino acids. Germline V CDR1 and CDR2: KGHSH, LQKENI. The CDR3 sequence is CASSQETQYF. The DNA of the CDR3 is TGTGCCAGTTCCCAAGAGACCCAGTACTTC.

The chain combines TRBV11-3 with TRBJ2-3; 9 bases match TRBD2. V was clipped by 1 base and J by 2 bases; unmatched bases: 7. Germline V CDR1 and CDR2: SGHNT, YENEEA. The CDR3 loop spans 17 amino acids. CDR3 nucleotide sequence: TGTGCCAGCAGCTTAGGAGGAGCGGGAGGCATCACAGATACGCAGTATTTT. Its protein is CASSLGGAGGITDTQYF.

This chain joins TRBV21-1 and TRBJ2-3; the D segment call TRBD2 is taken from the table without a DNA check. TRBV21-1 is a pseudogene. The CDR3 covers 15 residues. The CDR3 spells CASSKRASSTDTQYF. CDR3 DNA sequence: TGTGCCAGCAGCAAACGAGCGTCAAGCACAGATACGCAGTATTTT.

This chain connects TRBV27 to TRBJ1-1; 10 positions match TRBD1. This CDR3 spans 16 amino acids. Trimming at V came to 6 bases and at J to 0 bases, leaving 7 bases not matched to a gene. Germline CDR1 and CDR2: MNHEY and SMNVEV (reference sequence). CDR3 loop: CASRWTGGLMNTEAFF. The CDR3 nucleotides read TGTGCCAGCAGGTGGACAGGGGGATTGATGAACACTGAAGCTTTCTTT.

The V call is TRBV30, the J call TRBJ1-1; 8 nucleotides align to TRBD1. Germline V gene data show CDR1 as GTSNPN and CDR2 as SVGIG (reference sequence). The CDR3 runs to 13 residues. With 5 bases clipped from V and 6 bases from J, the junction kept 8 bases outside the gene matches. CDR3 coding DNA: TGTGCCTGGGACGGACAGGGCCTCTCTGAAGCTTTCTTT. This translates into CAWDGQGLSEAFF.

The chain has TRBV9 and TRBJ2-5; D may be TRBD2 (6 bases). Trimming stripped 3 bases from V and 1 base from J, with 19 bases between. This CDR3 region has 17 residues. Germline values: CDR1 SGDLS, CDR2 YYNGEE. In DNA form, the CDR3 reads TGTGCCAGCAGCGGGAGCGGGTACACGAATACCCAAGAGACCCAGTACTTC. Amino acids: CASSGSGYTNTQETQYF.

V and J are TRBV5-1 and TRBJ2-7; 8 bases are a match to TRBD1. This CDR3 is built from 12 residues. Germline V gives CDR1 SGHRS, CDR2 YFSETQ. Unmatched junction bases numbered 4, after V lost 5 bases and J lost 6 bases. Here the CDR3 DNA reads TGCGCCAGCAGACTGACAGGGGCCGAGCAGTACTTC. Translation gives CASRLTGAEQYF.

The rearrangement joins TRBV15 to TRBJ2-1; 7 bases align to TRBD2. Trimming cost V 0 bases and J 5 bases; bases outside gene matches: 7. The CDR3 extends over 16 amino acids. From germline, CDR1 is LNHNV and CDR2 YYDKDF (reference sequence). CDR3 loop: CATSRDRWEGNNEQFF. CDR3 DNA: TGTGCCACCAGCAGAGATAGGTGGGAGGGAAACAATGAGCAGTTCTTC.

The chain is built from TRBV6-6 and TRBJ2-3, with D maybe TRBD2 (5 bases). The ends were cut back, 6 bases at V and 0 bases at J, with 13 bases in the middle. The CDR3 sequence is 15 residues long. Germline values: CDR1 MNHNY, CDR2 SVGAGI (reference sequence). CDR3: CASSLGLTSTDTQYF. In DNA, the CDR3 is TGTGCCAGCAGCCTTGGACTTACTAGCACAGATACGCAGTATTTT.

V usage is TRBV27 and J usage is TRBJ2-1; perhaps TRBD2 as D (7 bases). CDR3 length: 18 amino acids. The germline CDR1 and CDR2 sequences are MNHEY and SMNVEV (reference sequence). The V end was cut by 5 bases, the J end by 3 bases, with 23 bases between. The CDR3 DNA follows: TGTGCCAGCAGTGGTGAAGGGGGAGGGCCCTCACTCTACAATGAGCAGTTCTTC. It encodes CASSGEGGGPSLYNEQFF.

The chain has TRBV11-3 and TRBJ2-1; TRBD2 agrees at 14 bases. Germline V CDR1 and CDR2: SGHNT, YENEEA. Trimming took 3 bases from V and 3 from J; bases not matched to a gene: 1. The CDR3 has 16 residues. CDR3 residues: CASSLGLAGVYNEQFF. The CDR3 coding sequence is TGTGCCAGCAGCTTGGGACTAGCGGGAGTCTACAATGAGCAGTTCTTC.